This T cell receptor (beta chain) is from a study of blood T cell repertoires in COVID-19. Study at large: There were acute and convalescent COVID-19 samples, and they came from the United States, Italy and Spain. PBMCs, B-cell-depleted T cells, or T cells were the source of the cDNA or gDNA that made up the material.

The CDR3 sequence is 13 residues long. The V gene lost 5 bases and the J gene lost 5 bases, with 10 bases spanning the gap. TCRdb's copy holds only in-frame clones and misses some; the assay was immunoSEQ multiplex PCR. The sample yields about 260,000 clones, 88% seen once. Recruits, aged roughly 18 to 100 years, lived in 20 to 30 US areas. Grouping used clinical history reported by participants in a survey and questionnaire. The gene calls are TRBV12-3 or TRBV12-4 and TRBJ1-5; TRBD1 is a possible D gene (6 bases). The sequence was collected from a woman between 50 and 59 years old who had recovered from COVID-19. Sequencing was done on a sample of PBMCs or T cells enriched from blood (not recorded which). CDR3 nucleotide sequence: TGTGCCAGCAGTAAGGGGGGGGATCAGCCCCAGCATTTT. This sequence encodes CASSKGGDQPQHF.